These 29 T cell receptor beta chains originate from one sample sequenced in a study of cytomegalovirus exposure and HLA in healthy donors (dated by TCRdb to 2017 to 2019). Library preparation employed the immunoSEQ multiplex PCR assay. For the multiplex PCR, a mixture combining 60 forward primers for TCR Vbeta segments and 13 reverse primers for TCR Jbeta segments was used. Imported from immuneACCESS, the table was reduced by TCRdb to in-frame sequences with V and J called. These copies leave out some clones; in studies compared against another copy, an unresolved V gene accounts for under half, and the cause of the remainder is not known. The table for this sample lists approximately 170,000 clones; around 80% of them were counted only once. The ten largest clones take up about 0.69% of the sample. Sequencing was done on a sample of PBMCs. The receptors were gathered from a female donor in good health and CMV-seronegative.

The DNA of the CDR3 is TGTGCCAGCAGCCCAGTATCTAACTATGGCTACACCTTC. Its translation is CASSPVSNYGYTF. The chain links TRBV7-9 to TRBJ1-2; unclear D gene. Germline CDR1 and CDR2: SEHNR and FQNEAQ (reference sequence). Trimming left V 5 bases short and J 0 bases short, with 7 bases between. The length of the CDR3 is 13 residues.

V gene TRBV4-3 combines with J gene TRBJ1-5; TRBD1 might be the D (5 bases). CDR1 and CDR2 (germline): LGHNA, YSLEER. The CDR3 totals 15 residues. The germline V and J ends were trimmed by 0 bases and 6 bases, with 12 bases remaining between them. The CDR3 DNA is TGCGCCAGCAGCCAAGATAGGAAGGGGTTTCAGCCCCAGCATTTT. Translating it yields CASSQDRKGFQPQHF.

The CDR3 reads CASSYKSTGELFF. The CDR3 DNA reads TGTGCCAGCAGTTATAAGAGCACCGGGGAGCTGTTTTTT. The V and J genes are TRBV6-5 and TRBJ2-2; D uncertain. Germline V gene sequence: CDR1 MNHEY, CDR2 SVGAGI. V dropped 3 bases and J dropped 4 bases, with 6 bases sitting between them. This CDR3 region has 13 residues.

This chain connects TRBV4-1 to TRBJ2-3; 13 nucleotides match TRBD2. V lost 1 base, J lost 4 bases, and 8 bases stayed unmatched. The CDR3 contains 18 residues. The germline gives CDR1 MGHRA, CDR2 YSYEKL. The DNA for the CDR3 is TGCGCCAGCAGCCAAGCGACTCCTGGACTAGCGGGAGCAGATACGCAGTATTTT. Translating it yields CASSQATPGLAGADTQYF.

The chain's CDR3 is CAISDETTSGEQFF. CDR3 DNA sequence: TGTGCCATCAGTGACGAGACTACTAGCGGTGAGCAGTTCTTC. The chain is built from TRBV10-3 and TRBJ2-1, with 8 bases matching TRBD2. The germline CDR1 and CDR2 sequences are ENHRY and SYGVKD. With V trimmed by 3 bases and J by 9 bases, 7 bases remained unmatched. The length of the CDR3 is 14 residues.

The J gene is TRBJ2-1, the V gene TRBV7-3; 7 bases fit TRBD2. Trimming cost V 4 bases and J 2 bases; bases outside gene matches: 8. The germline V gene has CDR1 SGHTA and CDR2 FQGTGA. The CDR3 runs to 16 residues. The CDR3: CASSWGGALAYNEQFF. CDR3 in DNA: TGTGCCAGCAGCTGGGGAGGGGCATTGGCCTACAATGAGCAGTTCTTC.

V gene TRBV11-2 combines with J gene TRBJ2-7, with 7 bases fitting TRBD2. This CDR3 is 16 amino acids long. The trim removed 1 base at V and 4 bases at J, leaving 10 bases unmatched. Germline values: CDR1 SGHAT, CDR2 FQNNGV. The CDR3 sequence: CASSLAPPRGDYEQYF. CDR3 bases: TGTGCCAGCAGCTTAGCCCCCCCACGGGGGGATTACGAGCAGTACTTC.

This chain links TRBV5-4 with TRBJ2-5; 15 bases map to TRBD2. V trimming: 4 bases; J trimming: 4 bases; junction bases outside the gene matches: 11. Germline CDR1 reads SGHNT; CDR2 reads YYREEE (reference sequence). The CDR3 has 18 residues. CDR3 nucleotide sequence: TGTGCCAGCAGCCAGCACGGACTAGCGGGAGGGCCGCGAGAGACCCAGTACTTC. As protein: CASSQHGLAGGPRETQYF.

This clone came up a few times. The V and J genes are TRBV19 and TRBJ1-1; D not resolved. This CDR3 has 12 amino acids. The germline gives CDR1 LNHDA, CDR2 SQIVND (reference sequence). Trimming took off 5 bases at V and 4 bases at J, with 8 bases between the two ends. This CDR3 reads CASSQVGTEAFF. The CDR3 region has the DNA TGTGCCAGTAGTCAGGTTGGCACTGAAGCTTTCTTT. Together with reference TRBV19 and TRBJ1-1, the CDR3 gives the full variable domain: DGGITQSPKYLFRKEGQNVTLSCEQNLNHDAMYWYRQDPGQGLRLIYYSQIVNDFQKGDIAEGYSVSREKKESFPLTVTSAQKNPTAFYLCASSQVGTEAFFGQGTRLTVV.

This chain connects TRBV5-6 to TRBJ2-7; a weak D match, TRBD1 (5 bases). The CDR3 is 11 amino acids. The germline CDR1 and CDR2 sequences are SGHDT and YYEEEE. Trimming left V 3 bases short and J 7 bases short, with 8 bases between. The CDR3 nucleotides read TGTGCCAGCAGCTCTCGGACAGAGCAGTACTTC. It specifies CASSSRTEQYF. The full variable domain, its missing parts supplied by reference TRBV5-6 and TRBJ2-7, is DAGVTQSPTHLIKTRGQQVTLRCSPKSGHDTVSWYQQALGQGPQFIFQYYEEEERQRGNFPDRFSGHQFPNYSSELNVNALLLGDSALYLCASSSRTEQYFGPGTRLTVT.

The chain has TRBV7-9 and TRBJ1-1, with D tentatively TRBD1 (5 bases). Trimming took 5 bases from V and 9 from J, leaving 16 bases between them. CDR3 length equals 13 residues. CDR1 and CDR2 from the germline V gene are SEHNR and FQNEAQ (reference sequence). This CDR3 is CASSPRGRVKAFF. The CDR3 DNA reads TGTGCCAGCAGCCCCCGGGGGAGGGTGAAAGCTTTCTTT.

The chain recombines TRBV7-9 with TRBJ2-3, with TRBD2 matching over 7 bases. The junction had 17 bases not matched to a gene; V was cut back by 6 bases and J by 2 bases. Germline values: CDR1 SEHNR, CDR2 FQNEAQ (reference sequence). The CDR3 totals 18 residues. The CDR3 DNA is TGTGCCAGCAGACCCCCCGGTGCGCGGGAGCTTAACACAGATACGCAGTATTTT. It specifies CASRPPGARELNTDTQYF.

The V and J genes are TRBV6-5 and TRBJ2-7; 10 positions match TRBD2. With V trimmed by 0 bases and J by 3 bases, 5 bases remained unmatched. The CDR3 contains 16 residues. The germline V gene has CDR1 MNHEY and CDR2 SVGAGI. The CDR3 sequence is CASSYSKTSGVYEQYF. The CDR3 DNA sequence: TGTGCCAGCAGTTACTCGAAAACTAGCGGGGTCTACGAGCAGTACTTC.

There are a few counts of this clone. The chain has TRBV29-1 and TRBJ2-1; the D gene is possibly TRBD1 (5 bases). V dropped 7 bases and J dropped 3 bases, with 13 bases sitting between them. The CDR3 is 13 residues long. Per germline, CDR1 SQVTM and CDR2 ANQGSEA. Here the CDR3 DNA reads TGCAGCGCCACAGGATGGGTCTACAATGAGCAGTTCTTC. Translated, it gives CSATGWVYNEQFF.

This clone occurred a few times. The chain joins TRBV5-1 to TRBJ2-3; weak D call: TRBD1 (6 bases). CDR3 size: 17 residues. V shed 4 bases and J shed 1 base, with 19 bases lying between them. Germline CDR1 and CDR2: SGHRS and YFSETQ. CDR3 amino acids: CASSPDVSRGGTDTQYF. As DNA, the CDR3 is TGCGCCAGCAGCCCGGACGTGAGCAGGGGAGGCACAGATACGCAGTATTTT.

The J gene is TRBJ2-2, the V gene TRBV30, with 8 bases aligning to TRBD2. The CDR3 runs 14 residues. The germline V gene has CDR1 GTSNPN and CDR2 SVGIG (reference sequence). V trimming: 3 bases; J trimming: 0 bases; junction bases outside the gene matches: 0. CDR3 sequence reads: CAWRGLANTGELFF. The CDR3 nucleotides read TGTGCCTGGAGGGGACTAGCGAACACCGGGGAGCTGTTTTTT.

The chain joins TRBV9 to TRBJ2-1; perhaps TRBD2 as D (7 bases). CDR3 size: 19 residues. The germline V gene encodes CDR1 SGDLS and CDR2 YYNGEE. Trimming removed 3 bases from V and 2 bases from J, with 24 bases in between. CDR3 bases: TGTGCCAGCAGCGAGACCCCACTAGTTAGGGGGGGTCCCTACAATGAGCAGTTCTTC. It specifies CASSETPLVRGGPYNEQFF.

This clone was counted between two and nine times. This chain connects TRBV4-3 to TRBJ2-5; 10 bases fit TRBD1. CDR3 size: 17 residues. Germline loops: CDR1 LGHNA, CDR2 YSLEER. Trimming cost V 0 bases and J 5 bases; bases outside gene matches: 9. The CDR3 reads CASSQDLDRGPWETQYF. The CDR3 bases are TGCGCCAGCAGCCAAGATCTTGACAGGGGGCCTTGGGAGACCCAGTACTTC.

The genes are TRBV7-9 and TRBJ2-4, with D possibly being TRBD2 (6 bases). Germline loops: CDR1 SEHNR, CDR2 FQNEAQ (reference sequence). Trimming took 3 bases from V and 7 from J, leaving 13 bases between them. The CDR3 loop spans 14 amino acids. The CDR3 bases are TGTGCCAGCAGCTTCCGGGACTCTCCCAACATTCAGTACTTC. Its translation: CASSFRDSPNIQYF.

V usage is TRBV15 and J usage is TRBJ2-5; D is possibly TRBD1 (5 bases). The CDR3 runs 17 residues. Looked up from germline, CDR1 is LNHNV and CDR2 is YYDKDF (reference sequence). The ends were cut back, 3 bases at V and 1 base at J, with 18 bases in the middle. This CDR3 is CATSSSNRQTFQETQYF. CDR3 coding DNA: TGTGCCACCAGCAGCTCCAATCGACAGACCTTCCAAGAGACCCAGTACTTC.

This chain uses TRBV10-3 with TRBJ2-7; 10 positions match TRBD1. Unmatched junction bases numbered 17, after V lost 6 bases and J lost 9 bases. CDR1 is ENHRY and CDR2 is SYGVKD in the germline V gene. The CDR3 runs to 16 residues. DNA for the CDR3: TGTGCCATCAGCGGGTTTACGAGGGGGACAGGGGTCCTGCAGTACTTC. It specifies CAISGFTRGTGVLQYF.

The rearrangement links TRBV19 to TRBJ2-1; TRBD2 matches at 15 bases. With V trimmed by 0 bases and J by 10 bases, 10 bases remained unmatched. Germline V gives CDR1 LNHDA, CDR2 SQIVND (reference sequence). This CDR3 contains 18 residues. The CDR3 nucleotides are TGTGCCAGTAGTATAGACCAATGGACTAGCGGGAGGGCCGGCGAGCAGTTCTTC. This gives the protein CASSIDQWTSGRAGEQFF.

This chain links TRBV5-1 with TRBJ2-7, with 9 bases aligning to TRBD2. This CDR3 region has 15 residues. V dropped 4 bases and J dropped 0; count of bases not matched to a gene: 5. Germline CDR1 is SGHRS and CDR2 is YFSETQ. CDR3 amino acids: CASSLRGGSSYEQYF. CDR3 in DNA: TGCGCCAGCAGCCTGCGGGGGGGGAGCTCCTACGAGCAGTACTTC.

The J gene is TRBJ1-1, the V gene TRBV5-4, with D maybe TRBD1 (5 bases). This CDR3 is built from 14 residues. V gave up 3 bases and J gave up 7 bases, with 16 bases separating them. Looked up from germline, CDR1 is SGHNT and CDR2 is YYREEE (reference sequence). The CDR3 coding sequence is TGTGCCAGCAGCTCGGGGGGGTTCGGGGTTGAAGCTTTCTTT. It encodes CASSSGGFGVEAFF.

The DNA of the CDR3 is TGTGCCAGCAGTTTATCGAGGCCAAACACTGAAGCTTTCTTT. Translating gives CASSLSRPNTEAFF. The chain has TRBV27 and TRBJ1-1; D ambiguous. Germline V gives CDR1 MNHEY, CDR2 SMNVEV (reference sequence). V shed 0 bases and J shed 2 bases, with 7 bases lying between them. This CDR3 spans 14 amino acids.

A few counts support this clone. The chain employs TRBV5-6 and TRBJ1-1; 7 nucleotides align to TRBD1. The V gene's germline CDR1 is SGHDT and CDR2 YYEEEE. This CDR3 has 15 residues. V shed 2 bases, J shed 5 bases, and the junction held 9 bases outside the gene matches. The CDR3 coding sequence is TGTGCCAGCAGCTTCTATGACAGGGATAGGACTGAAGCTTTCTTT. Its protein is CASSFYDRDRTEAFF.

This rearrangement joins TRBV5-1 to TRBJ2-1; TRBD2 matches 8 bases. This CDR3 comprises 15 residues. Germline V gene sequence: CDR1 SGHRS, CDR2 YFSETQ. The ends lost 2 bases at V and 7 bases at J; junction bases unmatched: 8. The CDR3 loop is CASSLAGVSVNEQFF. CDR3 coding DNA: TGCGCCAGCAGCTTAGCGGGAGTTTCGGTGAATGAGCAGTTCTTC.

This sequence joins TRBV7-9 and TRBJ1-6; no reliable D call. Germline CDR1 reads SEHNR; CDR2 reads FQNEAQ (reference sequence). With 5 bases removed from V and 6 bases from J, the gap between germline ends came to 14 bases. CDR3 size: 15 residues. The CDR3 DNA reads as TGTGCCAGCAGCGAGGCGGGCCAGCTTAATTCACCCCTCCACTTT. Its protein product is CASSEAGQLNSPLHF.

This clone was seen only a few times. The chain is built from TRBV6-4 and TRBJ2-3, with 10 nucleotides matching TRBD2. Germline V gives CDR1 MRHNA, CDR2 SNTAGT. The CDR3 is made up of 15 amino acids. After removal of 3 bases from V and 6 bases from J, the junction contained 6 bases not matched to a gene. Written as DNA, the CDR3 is TGTGCCAGCAGTGAAAAAGCGGGGGGGCTCGATACGCAGTATTTT. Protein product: CASSEKAGGLDTQYF.